This T cell receptor (beta chain) is from a study of blood T cell repertoires in COVID-19. Study overall: Sites in the United States, Italy and Spain provided acute and convalescent COVID-19 samples. PBMCs, B-cell-depleted T cells, or T cells provided the cDNA or gDNA that made up the material.

The CDR3 sequence is 19 residues long. Germline values: CDR1 MDHEN, CDR2 SYDVKM. V was clipped by 6 bases and J by 2 bases; unmatched bases: 15. Methods used by the authors: Reference gene primer amplification gave estimated nucleated cell counts. Profiling relied on immunoSEQ multiplex PCR, and the TCRdb table lists in-frame clones only, not all of them. V, J and clone size are taken as reported in that table, and D and trimming were inferred from the DNA itself. This repertoire shows around 300,000 clones, 70% to 90% found once; its top ten account for approximately 4%. Sample: peripheral blood. This sequence was found in a woman aged 45-65 years with active or convalescent COVID-19. This chain uses TRBV28 with TRBJ2-7; 14 nucleotides line up with TRBD2. The DNA of the CDR3 is TGTGCCAGCAGGGGCCTCAGGGGACTAGCGGGAGTCTACGCCTACGAGCAGTACTTC. Protein product: CASRGLRGLAGVYAYEQYF.